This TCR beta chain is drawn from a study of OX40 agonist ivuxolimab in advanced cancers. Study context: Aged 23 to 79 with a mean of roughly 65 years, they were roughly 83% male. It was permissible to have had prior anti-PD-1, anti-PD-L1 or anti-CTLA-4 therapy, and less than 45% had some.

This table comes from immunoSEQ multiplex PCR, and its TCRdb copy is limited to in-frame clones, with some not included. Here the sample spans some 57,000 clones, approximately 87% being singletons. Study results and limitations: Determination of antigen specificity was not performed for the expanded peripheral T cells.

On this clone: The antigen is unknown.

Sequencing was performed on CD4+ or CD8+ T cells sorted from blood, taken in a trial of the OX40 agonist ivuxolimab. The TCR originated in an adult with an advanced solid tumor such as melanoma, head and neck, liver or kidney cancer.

The CDR3 reads CASSILTSSGELFF. CDR3 sequence (DNA): TGTGCCAGCAGCATCCTAACTAGCTCCGGGGAGCTGTTTTTT. The V and J genes are TRBV9 and TRBJ2-2, with a possible D match to TRBD2 (6 bases). There are 14 residues in the CDR3. Trimming removed 4 bases at V and 6 bases at J, with 13 bases between. Germline values: CDR1 SGDLS, CDR2 YYNGEE.